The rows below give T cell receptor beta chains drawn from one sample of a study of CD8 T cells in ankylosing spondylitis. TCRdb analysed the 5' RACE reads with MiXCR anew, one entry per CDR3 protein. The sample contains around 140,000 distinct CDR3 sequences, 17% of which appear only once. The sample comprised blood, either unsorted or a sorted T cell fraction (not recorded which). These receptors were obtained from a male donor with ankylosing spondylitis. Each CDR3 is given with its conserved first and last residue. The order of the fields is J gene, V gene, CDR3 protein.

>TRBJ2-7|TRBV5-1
CASSSTSGRSYEQYF
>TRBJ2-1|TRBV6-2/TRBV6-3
CASSTSARSGNYNEQFF
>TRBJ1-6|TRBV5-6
CASSLVTRNSPLHF
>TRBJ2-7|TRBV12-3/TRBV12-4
CASSLHVGYEQYF
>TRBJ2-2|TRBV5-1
CASSARDRNTGELFF
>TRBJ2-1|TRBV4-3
CASSQDQQASGYNEQFF
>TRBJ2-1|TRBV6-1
CASRKTSGNSYNERFF
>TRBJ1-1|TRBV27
CASQLIQGSMNTEAFF
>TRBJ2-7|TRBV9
CASSPHRAVGSYEQYF
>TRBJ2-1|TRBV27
CASSIRAGNEQFF
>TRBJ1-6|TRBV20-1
CSADLGGQGVSPLHF
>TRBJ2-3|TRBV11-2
CASSLDIFGQERTDTQYF
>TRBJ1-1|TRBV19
CASSSPSPEAFF
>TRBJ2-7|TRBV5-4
CASRGQLDYEQYF
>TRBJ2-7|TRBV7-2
CASSLELAGGPYEQYF
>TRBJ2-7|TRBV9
CASGDRLSEQYF
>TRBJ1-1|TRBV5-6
CASSLWAGDQNTEAFF
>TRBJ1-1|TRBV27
CASSYRGGPTAFF
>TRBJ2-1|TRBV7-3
CASSSPDHYNEQFF
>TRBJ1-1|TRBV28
CASSLPPVPDTEAFF
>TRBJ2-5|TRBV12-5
CASGSTDQETQYF
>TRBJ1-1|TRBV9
CASSTAWAAEAFF
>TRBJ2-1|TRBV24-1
CATSGRTSGKGEQFF
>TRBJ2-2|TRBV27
CASTGGKDTGELFF
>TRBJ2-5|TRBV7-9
CASSLEQDPRETQYF
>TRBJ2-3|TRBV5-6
CTSSLEDTVDTQYF
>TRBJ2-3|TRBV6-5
CASSYSGGGTDTQYF
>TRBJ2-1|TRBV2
CASSELSGRLVNEQFF
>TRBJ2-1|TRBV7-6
CASSLAGLAGDRNEQFF
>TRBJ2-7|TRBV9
CASSVGQMYEQYF
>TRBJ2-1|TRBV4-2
CASSQTGEQFF
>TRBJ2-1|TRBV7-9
CASSPAGLAGDEQFF